This T cell receptor beta chain was recovered during a study of blood T cell repertoires in COVID-19. Study-level information: Specimens from acute and convalescent COVID-19 originated in the United States, Italy and Spain. From T cells, B-cell-depleted T cells, or PBMCs came the material, which was cDNA or gDNA.

Original processing notes: How many nucleated cells were present was estimated from reference gene primer amplification. Clones were sequenced by immunoSEQ multiplex PCR, and TCRdb holds only the in-frame ones, with some missing. Clone size and the V and J calls come from that table; the DNA yielded D and trimming. The sample comprises 45,000 to 55,000 clones, around 86% of which are singletons, and approximately 7.8% rests with the top ten. This clone was counted a single time. V gave up 4 bases and J gave up 4 bases, with 12 bases separating them. Germline CDR1 and CDR2: SGHDT and YYEEEE. The CDR3 is made up of 13 amino acids.

The chain combines TRBV5-6 with TRBJ2-7; D perhaps matches TRBD1 (5 bases). This clonotype was obtained from a man aged 50 to 59 with active COVID-19. What was sequenced was peripheral blood. CDR3 coding DNA: TGTGCCAGCAGCCAGGGCCTAATTTACGAGCAGTACTTC. Its translation: CASSQGLIYEQYF.